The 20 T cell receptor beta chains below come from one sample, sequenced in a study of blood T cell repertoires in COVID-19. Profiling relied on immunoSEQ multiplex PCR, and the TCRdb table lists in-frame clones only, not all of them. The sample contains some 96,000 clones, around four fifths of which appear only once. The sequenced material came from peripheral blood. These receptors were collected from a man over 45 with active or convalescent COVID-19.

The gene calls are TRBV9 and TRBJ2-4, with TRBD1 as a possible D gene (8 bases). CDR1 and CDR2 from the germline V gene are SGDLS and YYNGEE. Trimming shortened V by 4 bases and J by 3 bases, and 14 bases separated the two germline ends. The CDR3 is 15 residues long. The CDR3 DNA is TGTGCCAGCAGCTCAACAGGGGGGGACAAAAACATTCAGTACTTC. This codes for CASSSTGGDKNIQYF.

CDR3 loop: CASSRTLGSNEKLFF. Here the CDR3 DNA reads TGTGCCAGTAGTAGGACTCTTGGGAGTAATGAAAAACTGTTTTTT. The J gene is TRBJ1-4, the V gene TRBV19; D is uncertain. The V gene lost 4 bases and the J gene lost 4 bases, with 13 bases spanning the gap. This CDR3 comprises 15 residues. The V gene's germline CDR1 is LNHDA and CDR2 SQIVND (reference sequence).

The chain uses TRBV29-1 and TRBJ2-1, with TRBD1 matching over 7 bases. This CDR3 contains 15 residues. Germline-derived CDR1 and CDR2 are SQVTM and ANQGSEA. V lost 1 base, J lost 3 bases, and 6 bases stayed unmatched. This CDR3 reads CSVEARRQGYNEQFF. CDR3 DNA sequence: TGCAGCGTTGAAGCCAGGAGACAGGGCTACAATGAGCAGTTCTTC.

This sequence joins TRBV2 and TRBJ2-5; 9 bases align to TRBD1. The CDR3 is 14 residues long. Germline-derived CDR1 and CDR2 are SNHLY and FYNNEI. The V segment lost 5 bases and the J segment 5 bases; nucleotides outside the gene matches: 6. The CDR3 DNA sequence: TGTGCCAGCAGTCCCGTGGGACAGGGCGAGACCCAGTACTTC. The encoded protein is CASSPVGQGETQYF. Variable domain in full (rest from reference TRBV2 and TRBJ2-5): EPEVTQTPSHQVTQMGQEVILRCVPISNHLYFYWYRQILGQKVEFLVSFYNNEISEKSEIFDDQFSVERPDGSNFTLKIRSTKLEDSAMYFCASSPVGQGETQYFGPGTRLLVL.

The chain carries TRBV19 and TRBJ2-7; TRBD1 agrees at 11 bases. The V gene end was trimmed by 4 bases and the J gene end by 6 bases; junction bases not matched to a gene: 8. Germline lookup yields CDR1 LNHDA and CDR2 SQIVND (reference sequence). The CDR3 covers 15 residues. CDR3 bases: TGTGCCAGTAGTAAGCCCCGGACAGGGGGCATCGAGCAGTACTTC. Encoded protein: CASSKPRTGGIEQYF.

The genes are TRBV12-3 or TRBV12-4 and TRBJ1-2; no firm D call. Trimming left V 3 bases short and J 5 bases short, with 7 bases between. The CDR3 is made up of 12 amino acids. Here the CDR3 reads CASSLGSYGYTF. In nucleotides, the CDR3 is TGTGCCAGCAGTTTGGGCAGTTATGGCTACACCTTC.

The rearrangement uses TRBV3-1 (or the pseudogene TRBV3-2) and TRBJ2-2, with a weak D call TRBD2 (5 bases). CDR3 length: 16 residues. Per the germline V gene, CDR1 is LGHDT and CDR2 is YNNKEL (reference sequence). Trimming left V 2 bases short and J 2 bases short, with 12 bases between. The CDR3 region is CASSQYVGANTGELFF. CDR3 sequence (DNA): TGTGCCAGCAGCCAATATGTGGGAGCTAACACCGGGGAGCTGTTTTTT.

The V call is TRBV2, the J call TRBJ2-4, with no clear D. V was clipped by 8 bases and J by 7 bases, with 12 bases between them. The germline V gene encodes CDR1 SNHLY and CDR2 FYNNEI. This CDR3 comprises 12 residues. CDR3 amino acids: CASDPPGNIQYF. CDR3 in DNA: TGTGCCAGCGACCCCCCCGGGAACATTCAGTACTTC.

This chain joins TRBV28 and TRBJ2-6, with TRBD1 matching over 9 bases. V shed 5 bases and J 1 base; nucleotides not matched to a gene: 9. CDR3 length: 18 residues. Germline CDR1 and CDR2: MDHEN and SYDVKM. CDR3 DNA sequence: TGTGCCAGCAGTGAAACGCCGGGACAGGGTTCTGGGGCCAACGTCCTGACTTTC. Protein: CASSETPGQGSGANVLTF. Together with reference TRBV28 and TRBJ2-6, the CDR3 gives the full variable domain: DVKVTQSSRYLVKRTGEKVFLECVQDMDHENMFWYRQDPGLGLRLIYFSYDVKMKEKGDIPEGYSVSREKKERFSLILESASTNQTSMYLCASSETPGQGSGANVLTFGAGSRLTVL.

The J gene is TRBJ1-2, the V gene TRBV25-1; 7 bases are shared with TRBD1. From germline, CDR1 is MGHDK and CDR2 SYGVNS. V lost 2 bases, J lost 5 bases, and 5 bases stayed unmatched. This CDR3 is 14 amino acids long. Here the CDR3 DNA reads TGTGCCAGCAGTGAAGGGACAGTACGTTATGGCTACACCTTC. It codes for CASSEGTVRYGYTF.

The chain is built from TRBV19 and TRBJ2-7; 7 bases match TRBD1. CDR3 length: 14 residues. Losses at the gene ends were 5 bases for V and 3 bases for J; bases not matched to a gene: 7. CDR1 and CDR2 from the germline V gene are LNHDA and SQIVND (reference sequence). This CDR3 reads CASSSMTGIYEQYF. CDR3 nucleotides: TGTGCCAGTAGTTCCATGACAGGGATCTACGAGCAGTACTTC. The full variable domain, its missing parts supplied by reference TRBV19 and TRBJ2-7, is DGGITQSPKYLFRKEGQNVTLSCEQNLNHDAMYWYRQDPGQGLRLIYYSQIVNDFQKGDIAEGYSVSREKKESFPLTVTSAQKNPTAFYLCASSSMTGIYEQYFGPGTRLTVT.

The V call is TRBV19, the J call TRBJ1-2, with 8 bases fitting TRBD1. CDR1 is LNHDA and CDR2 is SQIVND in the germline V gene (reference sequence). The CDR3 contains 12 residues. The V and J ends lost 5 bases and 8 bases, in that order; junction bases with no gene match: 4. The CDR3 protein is CASSPTGGGYTF. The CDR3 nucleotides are TGTGCCAGTAGTCCTACAGGGGGAGGCTACACCTTC.

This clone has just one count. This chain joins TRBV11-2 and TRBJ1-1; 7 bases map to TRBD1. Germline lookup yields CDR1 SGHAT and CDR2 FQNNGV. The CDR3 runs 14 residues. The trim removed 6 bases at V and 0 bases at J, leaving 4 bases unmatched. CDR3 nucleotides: TGTGCCAGCAGAATCGGGACAGTGAACACTGAAGCTTTCTTT. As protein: CASRIGTVNTEAFF.

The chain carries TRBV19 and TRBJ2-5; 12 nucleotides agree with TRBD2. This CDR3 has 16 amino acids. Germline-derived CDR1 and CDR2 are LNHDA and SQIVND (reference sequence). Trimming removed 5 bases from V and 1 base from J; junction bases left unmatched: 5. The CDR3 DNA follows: TGTGCCAGTAGTTCCGGGACTAGCGGGCTCCAAGAGACCCAGTACTTC. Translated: CASSSGTSGLQETQYF.

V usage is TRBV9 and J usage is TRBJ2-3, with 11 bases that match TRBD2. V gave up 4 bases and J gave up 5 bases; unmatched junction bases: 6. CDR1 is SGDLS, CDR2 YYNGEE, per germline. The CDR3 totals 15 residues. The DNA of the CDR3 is TGTGCCAGCAGCCTTACTGGACTAGCGGGAGATACGCAGTATTTT. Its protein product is CASSLTGLAGDTQYF.

The DNA of the CDR3 is TGTGCCAGCTCACCGGACAGAAACTATGGCTACACCTTC. As protein: CASSPDRNYGYTF. The chain is built from TRBV18 and TRBJ1-2, with D perhaps TRBD1 (6 bases). The CDR3 is 13 residues long. V lost 3 bases to trimming and J lost 2 bases, with 7 bases between them. Germline values: CDR1 KGHSH, CDR2 LQKENI.

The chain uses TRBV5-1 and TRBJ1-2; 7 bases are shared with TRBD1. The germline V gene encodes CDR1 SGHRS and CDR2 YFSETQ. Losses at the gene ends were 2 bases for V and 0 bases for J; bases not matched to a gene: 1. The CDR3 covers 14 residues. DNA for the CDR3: TGCGCCAGCAGCTTACAGGGGCCTAACTATGGCTACACCTTC. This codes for CASSLQGPNYGYTF. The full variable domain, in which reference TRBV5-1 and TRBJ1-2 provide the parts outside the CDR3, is KAGVTQTPRYLIKTRGQQVTLSCSPISGHRSVSWYQQTPGQGLQFLFEYFSETQRNKGNFPGRFSGRQFSNSRSEMNVSTLELGDSALYLCASSLQGPNYGYTFGSGTRLTVV.

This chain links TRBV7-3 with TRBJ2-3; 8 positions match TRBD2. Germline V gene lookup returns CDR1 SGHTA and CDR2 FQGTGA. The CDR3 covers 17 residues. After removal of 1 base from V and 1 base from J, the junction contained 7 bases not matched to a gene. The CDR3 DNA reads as TGTGCCAGCAGCTTAAAGTCCTCGGGAGGGGGCACAGATACGCAGTATTTT. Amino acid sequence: CASSLKSSGGGTDTQYF.

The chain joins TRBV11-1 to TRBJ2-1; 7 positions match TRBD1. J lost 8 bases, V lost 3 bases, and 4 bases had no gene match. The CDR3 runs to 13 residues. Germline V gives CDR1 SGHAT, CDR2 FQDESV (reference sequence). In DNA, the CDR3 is TGTGCCAGCAGCTTGGGACAGCGCGATGAGCAGTTCTTC. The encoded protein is CASSLGQRDEQFF.

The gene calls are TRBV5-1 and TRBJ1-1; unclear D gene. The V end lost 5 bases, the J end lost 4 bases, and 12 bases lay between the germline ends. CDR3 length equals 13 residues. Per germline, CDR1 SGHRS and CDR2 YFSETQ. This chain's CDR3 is CASRRRSGTEAFF. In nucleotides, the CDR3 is TGCGCCAGCAGACGACGGAGTGGCACTGAAGCTTTCTTT.